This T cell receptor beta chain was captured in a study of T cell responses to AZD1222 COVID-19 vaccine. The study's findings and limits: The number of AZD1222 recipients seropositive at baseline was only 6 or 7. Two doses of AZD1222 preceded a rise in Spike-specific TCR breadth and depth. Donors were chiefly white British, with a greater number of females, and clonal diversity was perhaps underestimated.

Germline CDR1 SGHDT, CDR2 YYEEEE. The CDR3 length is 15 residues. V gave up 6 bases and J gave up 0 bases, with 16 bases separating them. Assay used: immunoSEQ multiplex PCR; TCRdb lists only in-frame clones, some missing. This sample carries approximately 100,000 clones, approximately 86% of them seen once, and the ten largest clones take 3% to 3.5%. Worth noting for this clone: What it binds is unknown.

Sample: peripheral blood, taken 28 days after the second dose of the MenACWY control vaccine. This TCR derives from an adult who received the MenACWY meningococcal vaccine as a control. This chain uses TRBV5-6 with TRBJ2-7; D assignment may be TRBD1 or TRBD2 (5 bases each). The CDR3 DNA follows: TGTGCCAGCATCCGCGAGGGGCAAAGCTCCTACGAGCAGTACTTC. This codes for CASIREGQSSYEQYF.